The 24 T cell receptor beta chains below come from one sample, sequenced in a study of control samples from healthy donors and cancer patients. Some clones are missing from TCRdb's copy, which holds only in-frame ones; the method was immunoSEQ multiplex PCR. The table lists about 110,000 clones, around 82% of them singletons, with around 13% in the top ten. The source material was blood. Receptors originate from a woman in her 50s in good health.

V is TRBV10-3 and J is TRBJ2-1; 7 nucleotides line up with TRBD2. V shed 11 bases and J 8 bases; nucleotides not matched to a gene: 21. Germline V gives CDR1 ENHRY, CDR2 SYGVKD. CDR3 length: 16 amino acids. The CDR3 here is CAVSPAAGVRSYEQFF. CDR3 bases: TGTGCCGTTTCTCCTGCGGCGGGGGTAAGGAGCTATGAGCAGTTCTTC.

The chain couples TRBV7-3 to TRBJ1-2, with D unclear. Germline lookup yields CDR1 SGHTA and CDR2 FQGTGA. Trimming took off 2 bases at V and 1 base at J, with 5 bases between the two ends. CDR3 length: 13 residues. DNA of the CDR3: TGTGCCAGCAGCTTAGGGATTAACTATGGCTACACCTTC. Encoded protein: CASSLGINYGYTF.

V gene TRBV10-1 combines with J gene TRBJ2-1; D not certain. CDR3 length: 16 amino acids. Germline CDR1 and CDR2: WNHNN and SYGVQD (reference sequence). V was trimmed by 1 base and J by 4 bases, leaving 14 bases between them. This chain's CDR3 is CASSEYDGGEYNEQFF. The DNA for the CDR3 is TGCGCCAGCAGTGAGTACGATGGTGGGGAATACAATGAGCAGTTCTTC.

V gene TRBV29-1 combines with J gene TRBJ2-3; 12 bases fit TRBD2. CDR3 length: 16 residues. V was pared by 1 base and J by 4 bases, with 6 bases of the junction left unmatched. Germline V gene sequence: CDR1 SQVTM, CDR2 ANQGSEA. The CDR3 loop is CSVEAPSGRASDTQYF. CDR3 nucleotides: TGCAGCGTTGAAGCACCTAGCGGGAGGGCCTCAGATACGCAGTATTTT.

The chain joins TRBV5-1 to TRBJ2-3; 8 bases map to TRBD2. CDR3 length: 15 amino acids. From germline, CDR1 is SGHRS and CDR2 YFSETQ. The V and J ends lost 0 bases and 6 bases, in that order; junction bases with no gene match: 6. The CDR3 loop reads CASSLALAGSDTQYF. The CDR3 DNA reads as TGCGCCAGCAGCTTGGCCTTAGCGGGGTCGGATACGCAGTATTTT.

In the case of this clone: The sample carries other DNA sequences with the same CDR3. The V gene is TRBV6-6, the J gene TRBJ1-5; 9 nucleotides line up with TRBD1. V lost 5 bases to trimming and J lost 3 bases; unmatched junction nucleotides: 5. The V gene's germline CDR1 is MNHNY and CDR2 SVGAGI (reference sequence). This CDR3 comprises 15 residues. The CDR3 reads CASSPGTGFNQPQHF. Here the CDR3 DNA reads TGTGCCAGCAGTCCTGGGACAGGGTTCAATCAGCCCCAGCATTTT.

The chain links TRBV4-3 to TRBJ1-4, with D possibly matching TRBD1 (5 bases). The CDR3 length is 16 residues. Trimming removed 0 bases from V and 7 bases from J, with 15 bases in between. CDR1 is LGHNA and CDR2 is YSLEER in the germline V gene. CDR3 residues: CASSQEGGALGEKLFF. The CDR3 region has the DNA TGCGCCAGCAGCCAAGAAGGAGGGGCCCTCGGTGAAAAACTGTTTTTT.

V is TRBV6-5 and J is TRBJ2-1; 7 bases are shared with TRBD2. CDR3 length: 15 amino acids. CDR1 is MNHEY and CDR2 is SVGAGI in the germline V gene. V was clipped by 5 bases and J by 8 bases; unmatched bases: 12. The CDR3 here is CASSPSLALGHEQFF. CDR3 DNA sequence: TGTGCCAGCAGTCCCTCACTAGCGCTGGGGCATGAGCAGTTCTTC.

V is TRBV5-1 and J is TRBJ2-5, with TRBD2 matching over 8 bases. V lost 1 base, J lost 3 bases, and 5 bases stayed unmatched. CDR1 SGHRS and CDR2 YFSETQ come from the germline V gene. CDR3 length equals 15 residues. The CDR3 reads CASSLYSGSEETQYF. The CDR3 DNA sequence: TGCGCCAGCAGCTTGTACAGCGGGAGCGAAGAGACCCAGTACTTC.

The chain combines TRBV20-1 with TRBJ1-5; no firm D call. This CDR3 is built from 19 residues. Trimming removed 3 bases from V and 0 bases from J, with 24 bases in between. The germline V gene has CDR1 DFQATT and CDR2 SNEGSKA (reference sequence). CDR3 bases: TGCAGTGCTAGTTTAGGTACCCTGGGAATAAAATATAGCAATCAGCCCCAGCATTTT. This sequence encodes CSASLGTLGIKYSNQPQHF.

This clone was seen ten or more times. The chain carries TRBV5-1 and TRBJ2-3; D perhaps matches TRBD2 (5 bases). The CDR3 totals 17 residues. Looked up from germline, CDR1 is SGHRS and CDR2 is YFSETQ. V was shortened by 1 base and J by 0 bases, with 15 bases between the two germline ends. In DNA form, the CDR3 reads TGCGCCAGCAGCTTGCGTGGCGGGCGAACTAGCACAGATACGCAGTATTTT. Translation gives CASSLRGGRTSTDTQYF. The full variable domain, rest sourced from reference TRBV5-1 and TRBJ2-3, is KAGVTQTPRYLIKTRGQQVTLSCSPISGHRSVSWYQQTPGQGLQFLFEYFSETQRNKGNFPGRFSGRQFSNSRSEMNVSTLELGDSALYLCASSLRGGRTSTDTQYFGPGTRLTVL.

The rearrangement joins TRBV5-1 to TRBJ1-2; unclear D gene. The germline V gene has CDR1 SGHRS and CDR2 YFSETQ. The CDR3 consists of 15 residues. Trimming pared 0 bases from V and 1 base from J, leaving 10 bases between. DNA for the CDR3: TGCGCCAGCAGCTTGGCCGGGCAGATTAACTATGGCTACACCTTC. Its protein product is CASSLAGQINYGYTF.

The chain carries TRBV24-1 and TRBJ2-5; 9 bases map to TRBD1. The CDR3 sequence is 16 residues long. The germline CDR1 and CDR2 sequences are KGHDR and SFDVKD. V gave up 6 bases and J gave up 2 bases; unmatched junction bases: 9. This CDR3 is CATSPRRGQGQETQYF. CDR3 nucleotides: TGTGCCACCAGTCCGCGAAGAGGACAGGGGCAAGAGACCCAGTACTTC.

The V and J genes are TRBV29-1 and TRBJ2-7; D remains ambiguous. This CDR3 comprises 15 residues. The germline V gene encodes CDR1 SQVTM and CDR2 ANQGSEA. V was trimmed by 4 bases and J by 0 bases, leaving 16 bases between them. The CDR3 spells CSVVVLGSPSYEQYF. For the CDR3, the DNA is TGCAGCGTTGTAGTGCTGGGGTCTCCCTCCTACGAGCAGTACTTC.

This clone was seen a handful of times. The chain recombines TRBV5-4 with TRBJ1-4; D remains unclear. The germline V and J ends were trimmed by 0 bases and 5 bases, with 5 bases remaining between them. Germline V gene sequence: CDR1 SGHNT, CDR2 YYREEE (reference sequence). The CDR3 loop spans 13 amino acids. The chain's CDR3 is CASSLALNEKLFF. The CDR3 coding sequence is TGTGCCAGCAGCTTGGCCCTAAATGAAAAACTGTTTTTT. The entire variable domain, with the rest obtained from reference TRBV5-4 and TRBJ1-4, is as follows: ETGVTQSPTHLIKTRGQQVTLRCSSQSGHNTVSWYQQALGQGPQFIFQYYREEENGRGNFPPRFSGLQFPNYSSELNVNALELDDSALYLCASSLALNEKLFFGSGTQLSVL.

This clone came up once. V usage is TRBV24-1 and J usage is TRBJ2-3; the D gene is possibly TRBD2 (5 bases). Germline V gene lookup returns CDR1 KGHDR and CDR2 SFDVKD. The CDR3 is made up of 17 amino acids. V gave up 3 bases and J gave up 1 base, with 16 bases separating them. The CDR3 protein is CATSDGGQGKGTDTQYF. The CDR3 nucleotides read TGTGCCACCAGTGATGGAGGTCAAGGGAAAGGCACAGATACGCAGTATTTT.

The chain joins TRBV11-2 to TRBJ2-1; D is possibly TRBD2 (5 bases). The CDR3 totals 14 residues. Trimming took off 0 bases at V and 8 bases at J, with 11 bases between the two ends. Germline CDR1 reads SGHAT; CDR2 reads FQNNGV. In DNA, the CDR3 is TGTGCCAGCAGCTTAGATCGGGGTATGGATGAGCAGTTCTTC. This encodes CASSLDRGMDEQFF.

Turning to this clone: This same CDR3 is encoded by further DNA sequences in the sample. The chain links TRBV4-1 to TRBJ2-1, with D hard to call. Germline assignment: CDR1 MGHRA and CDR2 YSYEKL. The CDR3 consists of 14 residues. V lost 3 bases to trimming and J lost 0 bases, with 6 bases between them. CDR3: CASSQGSSYNEQFF. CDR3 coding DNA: TGCGCCAGCAGCCAGGGTAGCTCCTACAATGAGCAGTTCTTC.

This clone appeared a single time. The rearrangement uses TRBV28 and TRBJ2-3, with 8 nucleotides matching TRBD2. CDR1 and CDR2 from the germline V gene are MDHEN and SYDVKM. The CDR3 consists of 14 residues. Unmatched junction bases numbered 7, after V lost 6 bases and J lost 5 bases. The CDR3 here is CASSYSTSVDTQYF. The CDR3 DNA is TGTGCCAGCAGCTATTCGACTAGCGTAGATACGCAGTATTTT.

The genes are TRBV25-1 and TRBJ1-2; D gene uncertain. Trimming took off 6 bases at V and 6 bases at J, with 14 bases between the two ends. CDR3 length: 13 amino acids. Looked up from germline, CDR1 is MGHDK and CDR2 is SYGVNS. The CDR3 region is CASSKVGNHGYTF. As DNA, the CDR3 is TGTGCCAGCAGCAAAGTAGGGAACCATGGCTACACCTTC.

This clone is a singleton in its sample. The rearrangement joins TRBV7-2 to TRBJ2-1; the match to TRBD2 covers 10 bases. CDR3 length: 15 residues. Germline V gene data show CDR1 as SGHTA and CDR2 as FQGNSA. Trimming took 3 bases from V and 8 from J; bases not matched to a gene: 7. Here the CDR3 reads CASSLNSGGIDEQFF. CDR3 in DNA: TGTGCCAGCAGCTTGAATAGCGGGGGGATCGATGAGCAGTTCTTC.

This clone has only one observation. CDR3 amino acids: CASSLATTGGLYTF. For the CDR3, the DNA is TGTGCCAGCAGCTTAGCGACCACAGGGGGCCTCTACACCTTC. V gene TRBV7-2 combines with J gene TRBJ1-2; TRBD1 agrees at 9 bases. Looked up from germline, CDR1 is SGHTA and CDR2 is FQGNSA. V dropped 0 bases and J dropped 10; count of bases not matched to a gene: 6. The CDR3 is made up of 14 amino acids.

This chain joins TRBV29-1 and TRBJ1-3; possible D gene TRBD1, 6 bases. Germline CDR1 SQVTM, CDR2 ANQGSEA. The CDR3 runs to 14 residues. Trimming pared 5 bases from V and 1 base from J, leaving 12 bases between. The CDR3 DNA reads TGCAGCGTTACAGGGCTCGGGTCTGGAAACACCATATATTTT. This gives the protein CSVTGLGSGNTIYF.

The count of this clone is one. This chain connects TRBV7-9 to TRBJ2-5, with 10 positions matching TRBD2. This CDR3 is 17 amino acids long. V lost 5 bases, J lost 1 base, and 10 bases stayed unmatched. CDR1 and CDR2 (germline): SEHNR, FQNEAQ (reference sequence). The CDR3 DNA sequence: TGTGCCAGCAGCCGCAGCGGGAGGGCGTCAGGCCAAGAGACCCAGTACTTC. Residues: CASSRSGRASGQETQYF.